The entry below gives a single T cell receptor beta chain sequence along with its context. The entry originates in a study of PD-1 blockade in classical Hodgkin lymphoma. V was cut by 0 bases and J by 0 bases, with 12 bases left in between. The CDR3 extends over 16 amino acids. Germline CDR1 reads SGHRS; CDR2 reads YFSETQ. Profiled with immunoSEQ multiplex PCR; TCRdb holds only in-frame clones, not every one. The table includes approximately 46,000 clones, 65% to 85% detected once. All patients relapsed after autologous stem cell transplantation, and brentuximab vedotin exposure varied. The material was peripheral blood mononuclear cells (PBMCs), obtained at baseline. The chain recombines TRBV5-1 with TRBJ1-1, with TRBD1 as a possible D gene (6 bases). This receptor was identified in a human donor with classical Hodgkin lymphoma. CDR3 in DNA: TGCGCCAGCAGCTTGGTGCCCCAGGGGTTGAACACTGAAGCTTTCTTT. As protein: CASSLVPQGLNTEAFF. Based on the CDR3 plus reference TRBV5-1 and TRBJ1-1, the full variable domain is KAGVTQTPRYLIKTRGQQVTLSCSPISGHRSVSWYQQTPGQGLQFLFEYFSETQRNKGNFPGRFSGRQFSNSRSEMNVSTLELGDSALYLCASSLVPQGLNTEAFFGQGTRLTVV.